One and the same sample provided the 18 T cell receptor beta chains below, sequenced in a study of T-cell reconstitution after alpha-beta-depleted transplantation in children. The authors prepared the TCRbeta library with unique molecular identifiers. TCRdb re-called the PCR reads with MiXCR, one entry per CDR3 protein. The table has more than 200,000 distinct CDR3 sequences, 9.7% seen once. The sample in question was PBMCs from the stem cell graft donor, obtained from the stem cell graft. The receptor source for this set is a human donor who donated a stem cell graft to a child with SCID.

The gene calls are TRBV18 and TRBJ1-1; 12 nucleotides align to TRBD1. V shed 5 bases and J 10 bases; nucleotides not matched to a gene: 14. CDR1 is KGHSH and CDR2 is LQKENI in the germline V gene. This CDR3 is built from 16 residues. The CDR3 nucleotides are TGTGCCAGCTCATCCGGGACAGGGGGCCTTTGGGCTGGAGCTTTCTTT. It yields the protein CASSSGTGGLWAGAFF.

This clonotype was counted at least ten times. The chain joins TRBV4-2 to TRBJ1-5; 10 positions agree with TRBD1. The ends lost 1 base at V and 7 bases at J; junction bases unmatched: 7. The CDR3 is 16 amino acids. The germline V gene encodes CDR1 LGHNA and CDR2 YNFKEQ. The CDR3 DNA follows: TGTGCCAGCAGCCAAGTCGGGACAGGGGTGATCCAGCCCCAGCATTTT. Translating gives CASSQVGTGVIQPQHF.

This clonotype has at least ten counts. The chain couples TRBV2 to TRBJ2-5, with D possibly called TRBD1 or TRBD2 (6 bases each). From germline, CDR1 is SNHLY and CDR2 FYNNEI. Trimming took off 8 bases at V and 4 bases at J, with 20 bases between the two ends. The CDR3 covers 15 residues. The chain's CDR3 is CASCCVGGSGETQYF. The CDR3 DNA sequence: TGTGCCAGCTGTTGTGTGGGGGGCTCAGGAGAGACCCAGTACTTC.

The rearrangement joins TRBV24-1 to TRBJ2-1, with D unclear. This CDR3 spans 12 amino acids. Germline V gene sequence: CDR1 KGHDR, CDR2 SFDVKD. V was cut by 3 bases and J by 6 bases, with 5 bases left in between. The CDR3 DNA sequence: TGTGCCACCAGTGATCTCGCCAATGAGCAGTTCTTC. Its translation: CATSDLANEQFF.

This clonotype was picked up many times. This chain uses TRBV5-5 with TRBJ2-2, with 10 bases aligning to TRBD2. Germline V gives CDR1 SGHKS, CDR2 YYEKEE (reference sequence). J lost 2 bases, V lost 0 bases, and 7 bases had no gene match. This CDR3 has 18 residues. The CDR3 sequence: CASSLGAGLATNTGELFF. CDR3 nucleotide sequence: TGTGCCAGCAGCTTGGGGGCGGGACTAGCGACCAACACCGGGGAGCTGTTTTTT.

This clonotype was seen at least ten times. The CDR3 protein is CASSAQGGTEAFF. For the CDR3, the DNA is TGTGCCAGCAGTGCCCAAGGGGGCACTGAAGCTTTCTTT. V and J are TRBV12-3 or TRBV12-4 and TRBJ1-1; a possible D gene is TRBD1 (6 bases). The CDR3 runs 13 residues. Trimming shortened V by 5 bases and J by 4 bases, and 11 bases separated the two germline ends.

This clonotype was picked up many times. This chain links TRBV10-3 with TRBJ2-3; a possible D gene is TRBD1 (6 bases). The CDR3 spans 15 residues. The V gene lost 6 bases and the J gene lost 0 bases, with 13 bases spanning the gap. Per germline, CDR1 ENHRY and CDR2 SYGVKD. The CDR3 sequence: CAIRGTFGSTDTQYF. The CDR3 DNA follows: TGTGCCATCAGGGGGACATTTGGAAGCACAGATACGCAGTATTTT.

Comments on this clonotype: A much bigger clone sits one base away, suggesting this may be a read error. V and J are TRBV4-2 and TRBJ1-5; possibly TRBD1 for D (5 bases). The CDR3 has 13 amino acids. Trimming took 4 bases from V and 7 from J, leaving 11 bases between them. Germline loops: CDR1 LGHNA, CDR2 YNFKEQ. CDR3 sequence: CASSPGGGQPQHF. The CDR3 region has the DNA TGTGCCAGCAGCCCTGGGGGGGGGCAGCCCCAGCATTTT.

This clonotype has ten or more counts. CDR3 DNA sequence: TGTGCCAGCAGACCTCTACAGGGCGAAGCTTTCTTT. It encodes CASRPLQGEAFF. V and J are TRBV7-8 and TRBJ1-1; tentatively, D is TRBD1 (6 bases). This CDR3 has 12 residues. Germline loops: CDR1 SGHVS, CDR2 FQNEAQ. V was cut by 6 bases and J by 8 bases, with 13 bases left in between.

The table lists this clonotype with many counts. The chain is built from TRBV3-1 and TRBJ2-3; D unresolved. The CDR3 loop spans 15 amino acids. Germline CDR1 and CDR2: LGHDT and YNNKEL (reference sequence). V lost 4 bases and J 5 bases, leaving 16 bases between the germline ends. CDR3 coding DNA: TGTGCCAGCAGCCCCTCCCCAGCGACCGAAGATACGCAGTATTTT. As protein: CASSPSPATEDTQYF.

This clonotype was observed at least ten times. This chain connects TRBV15 to TRBJ1-5; D ambiguous. Trimming pared 0 bases from V and 7 bases from J, leaving 10 bases between. The CDR3 contains 14 residues. CDR1 and CDR2 (germline): LNHNV, YYDKDF (reference sequence). The CDR3 DNA reads as TGTGCCACCAGCAGAGATCAGGTACCGCAGCCCCAGCATTTT. This translates into CATSRDQVPQPQHF.

This clonotype has only one observation. The rearrangement joins TRBV4-1 to TRBJ2-6, with D perhaps TRBD1 or TRBD2 (7 bases each). CDR1 MGHRA and CDR2 YSYEKL come from the germline V gene. V was trimmed by 0 bases and J by 6 bases, leaving 27 bases between them. The CDR3 is 21 amino acids. Here the CDR3 reads CASSQDSVVAGRGGLANVLTF. The CDR3, as DNA: TGCGCCAGCAGCCAAGATAGCGTTGTAGCGGGCAGGGGGGGCCTGGCCAACGTCCTGACTTTC.

There are many counts of this clonotype. The CDR3 spells CASSLAVMNTEAFF. CDR3 DNA sequence: TGCGCCAGCAGCTTGGCGGTAATGAACACTGAAGCTTTCTTT. The V gene is TRBV5-1, the J gene TRBJ1-1; D is uncertain. With 0 bases removed from V and 0 bases from J, the gap between germline ends came to 6 bases. This CDR3 region has 14 residues. In germline, CDR1 is SGHRS, CDR2 YFSETQ.

About this clonotype: A much more abundant neighbour one base away suggests this may be a read error. This chain connects TRBV24-1 to TRBJ1-2; 7 positions match TRBD1. CDR3 length: 12 amino acids. Germline CDR1 reads KGHDR; CDR2 reads SFDVKD. In DNA, the CDR3 is TGTGCCACCGCTGACAGGGAATATGGCGACACCTTC. Translated: CATADREYGDTF.

The rearrangement links TRBV20-1 to TRBJ1-5; TRBD1 matches at 7 bases. J gave up 4 bases and V 6 bases, and 12 bases lay outside the gene matches. This CDR3 has 15 amino acids. CDR1 DFQATT and CDR2 SNEGSKA come from the germline V gene (reference sequence). CDR3 sequence (DNA): TGCAGTGCCGGACCGGGACAGCATTTTAATCAGCCCCAGCATTTT. Its translation: CSAGPGQHFNQPQHF.

This clonotype came up many times. This sequence joins TRBV5-1 and TRBJ1-5; D is undetermined. CDR3 length equals 13 residues. Per germline, CDR1 SGHRS and CDR2 YFSETQ. Deletions cut 0 bases from V and 10 bases from J, with 11 bases between. In DNA, the CDR3 is TGCGCCAGCAGCTTGGACCCAGCCCGTCCCCAGCATTTT. Its protein product is CASSLDPARPQHF.

This clonotype occurred many times. The V and J genes are TRBV20-1 and TRBJ2-6; D perhaps matches TRBD2 (5 bases). Deletions cut 1 base from V and 1 base from J, with 11 bases between. This CDR3 region has 16 residues. The germline V gene encodes CDR1 DFQATT and CDR2 SNEGSKA (reference sequence). CDR3 sequence (DNA): TGCAGTGCTAGAGCCTCCCTAGCTTCTGGGGCCAACGTCCTGACTTTC. This sequence encodes CSARASLASGANVLTF.

Remarks on this clonotype: The conserved phenylalanine or tryptophan is not found at the CDR3 terminus, so this likely reflects a read error. The V call is TRBV20-1, the J call TRBJ1-4; a weak D match, TRBD1 (5 bases). Germline lookup yields CDR1 DFQATT and CDR2 SNEGSKA (reference sequence). The CDR3 spans 13 residues. Trimming removed 4 bases from V and 4 bases from J, with 10 bases in between. In DNA form, the CDR3 reads TGCAGTGCTACCAGGGTCCTTAATGAAAAACTGTTTTAT. Amino acids: CSATRVLNEKLFY.